One and the same sample provided the 17 T cell receptor beta chains below, sequenced in a study of regulatory T cells in long-lasting Graves disease. Time point: newly diagnosed GD, antithyroid drugs for less than 3 months. The authors made the TCR library using RNA they extracted from PBMCs. Both iRepertoire HTBI primers and Arm-PCR of CDR3 regions were used to build the TCR beta libraries. TCRdb itself ran the multiplex PCR reads through MiXCR, one entry per CDR3 protein. The sample shows 400,000 to 500,000 distinct CDR3 sequences, 16% of them seen only once. This sample also appeared in a second study, on T cells in Graves' hyperthyroidism and ophthalmopathy.

This specimen consisted of peripheral blood mononuclear cells (PBMCs), obtained at new diagnosis, from a patient treated with antithyroid drugs. All receptors come from a woman under 30 with Graves disease.

The sample holds many counts of this clonotype. This chain uses TRBV7-2 with TRBJ1-5; D is possibly TRBD1 (5 bases). The CDR3 spans 14 residues. The V and J ends lost 5 bases and 6 bases respectively, with 14 bases between them. In germline, CDR1 is SGHTA, CDR2 FQGNSA. CDR3 sequence: CASSVQGSGQPQHF. The DNA for the CDR3 is TGTGCCAGCAGCGTTCAGGGTTCGGGTCAGCCCCAGCATTTT.

The rearrangement uses TRBV7-2 and TRBJ2-3, with D perhaps TRBD2 (5 bases). The J call is doubtful: the DNA matches TRBJ2-7 better. This CDR3 is built from 14 residues. The germline V gene encodes CDR1 SGHTA and CDR2 FQGNSA. The CDR3 sequence is CASSFHDGGGEQYF. Here the CDR3 DNA reads TGTGCCAGCAGCTTCCATGATGGAGGCGGCGAGCAGTACTTC.

The chain recombines TRBV13 with TRBJ1-5; D uncertain. In germline, CDR1 is PRHDT, CDR2 FYEKMQ (reference sequence). V gave up 0 bases and J gave up 6 bases, with 9 bases separating them. The CDR3 has 14 amino acids. CDR3 residues: CASSLGRIVQPQHF. The CDR3 DNA is TGTGCCAGCAGCTTAGGCAGGATCGTTCAGCCCCAGCATTTT.

V and J are TRBV18 and TRBJ2-1, with D hard to call. The V and J ends lost 2 bases and 3 bases respectively, with 8 bases between them. Per germline, CDR1 KGHSH and CDR2 LQKENI. This CDR3 spans 14 amino acids. The CDR3 spells CASSPGSRYNEQFF. The CDR3, as DNA: TGTGCCAGCTCACCAGGGTCGCGCTACAATGAGCAGTTCTTC.

This chain's CDR3 is CSASIGRHRSYEQYF. The CDR3 DNA reads TGCAGTGCCTCTATAGGGAGGCACCGCTCCTACGAGCAGTACTTC. This chain links TRBV20-1 with TRBJ2-7, with a possible D match to TRBD2 (6 bases). V was pared by 6 bases and J by 0 bases, with 18 bases between. The germline V gene encodes CDR1 DFQATT and CDR2 SNEGSKA (reference sequence). The CDR3 length is 15 residues.

This clonotype was counted between two and nine times. The CDR3: CASSFAGATGELFF. In DNA, the CDR3 is TGCGCCAGCAGCTTCGCAGGAGCGACCGGGGAGCTGTTTTTT. V and J are TRBV5-1 and TRBJ2-2; D unclear. Trimming pared 2 bases from V and 5 bases from J, leaving 10 bases between. The germline CDR1 and CDR2 sequences are SGHRS and YFSETQ. The CDR3 runs 14 residues.

This clonotype was detected many times. The V and J genes are TRBV20-1 and TRBJ1-5; 7 positions agree with TRBD1. This CDR3 is 15 amino acids long. Germline V gene sequence: CDR1 DFQATT, CDR2 SNEGSKA (reference sequence). With 5 bases clipped from V and 4 bases from J, the junction kept 11 bases outside the gene matches. The CDR3: CSAQEQGPLNQPQHF. The CDR3 nucleotides are TGCAGTGCTCAAGAACAGGGGCCACTAAATCAGCCCCAGCATTTT.

The rearrangement uses TRBV6-1 and TRBJ1-4; unclear D gene. This CDR3 spans 18 amino acids. The V and J ends lost 6 bases and 2 bases respectively, with 22 bases between them. In germline, CDR1 is MNHNS, CDR2 SASEGT. CDR3 loop: CASRPLAPGVTTNEKLFF. The CDR3 DNA reads as TGTGCCAGCAGACCCCTCGCACCTGGAGTCACCACTAATGAAAAACTGTTTTTT.

A few counts support this clonotype. The rearrangement uses TRBV19 and TRBJ2-7; no definite D call. V was pared by 3 bases and J by 0 bases, with 9 bases between. CDR1 is LNHDA, CDR2 SQIVND, per germline (reference sequence). CDR3 length: 14 residues. DNA for the CDR3: TGTGCCAGTAGTATGGCAGGCTTCTCCTACGAGCAGTACTTC. Protein sequence: CASSMAGFSYEQYF. The complete variable domain, with remaining parts taken from reference TRBV19 and TRBJ2-7, reads DGGITQSPKYLFRKEGQNVTLSCEQNLNHDAMYWYRQDPGQGLRLIYYSQIVNDFQKGDIAEGYSVSREKKESFPLTVTSAQKNPTAFYLCASSMAGFSYEQYFGPGTRLTVT.

This clonotype has a handful of counts. The chain uses TRBV3-1 and TRBJ2-7; perhaps TRBD1 as D (7 bases). CDR1 is LGHDT and CDR2 is YNNKEL in the germline V gene (reference sequence). The V end was cut by 8 bases, the J end by 0 bases, with 14 bases between. This CDR3 region has 14 residues. In DNA, the CDR3 is TGTGCCAGCGCGGAGGGGGCGTCCTCCTACGAGCAGTACTTC. This translates into CASAEGASSYEQYF.

This clonotype was seen a handful of times. V is TRBV6-5 and J is TRBJ2-7, with 8 bases that match TRBD2. The CDR3 has 14 residues. The V segment lost 0 bases and the J segment 6 bases; nucleotides outside the gene matches: 4. Germline V CDR1 and CDR2: MNHEY, SVGAGI. CDR3 residues: CASSYSSGGLEQYF. The DNA of the CDR3 is TGTGCCAGCAGTTACTCGAGCGGGGGCCTCGAGCAGTACTTC.

At least ten counts were recorded for this clonotype. Mismatch with germline at one junction end may stem from a read error. The chain combines TRBV20-1 with TRBJ2-3, with 14 bases that match TRBD2. The CDR3 is 16 amino acids. CDR1 and CDR2 (germline): DFQATT, SNEGSKA (reference sequence). As DNA, the CDR3 is TGCAGTGCCAGAGCCGGGACTAGCGGGAGCGGGGATACGCAGTATTTT. Protein: CSARAGTSGSGDTQYF.

In this sample, this clonotype turned up a few times. This chain connects TRBV7-8 to TRBJ1-6; TRBD1 might be the D (6 bases). The CDR3 is made up of 14 amino acids. CDR1 and CDR2 from the germline V gene are SGHVS and FQNEAQ. V lost 1 base, J lost 7 bases, and 8 bases lay in between. CDR3 loop: CASSLVQGNSPLHF. CDR3 DNA: TGTGCCAGCAGCTTAGTACAGGGCAATTCACCCCTCCACTTT. Together with reference TRBV7-8 and TRBJ1-6, the CDR3 gives the full variable domain: GAGVSQSPRYKVAKRGQDVALRCDPISGHVSLFWYQQALGQGPEFLTYFQNEAQLDKSGLPSDRFFAERPEGSVSTLKIQRTQQEDSAVYLCASSLVQGNSPLHFGNGTRLTVT.

Note on this clonotype: With a much larger clone just one base away, this may be a read error. The V call is TRBV7-8, the J call TRBJ2-1, with a possible D match to TRBD2 (6 bases). This CDR3 has 17 residues. Germline loops: CDR1 SGHVS, CDR2 FQNEAQ. The CDR3 nucleotides read TGTGCCAGCAGCTTAGTTCCTAGCGAGAGACAAAACAATAAGCAGTTCTTC. Protein product: CASSLVPSERQNNKQFF. Variable domain in full (rest from reference TRBV7-8 and TRBJ2-1): GAGVSQSPRYKVAKRGQDVALRCDPISGHVSLFWYQQALGQGPEFLTYFQNEAQLDKSGLPSDRFFAERPEGSVSTLKIQRTQQEDSAVYLCASSLVPSERQNNKQFFGPGTRLTVL.

This clonotype was detected ten times or more. This chain links TRBV5-6 with TRBJ2-3, with D maybe TRBD2 (5 bases). The germline V gene encodes CDR1 SGHDT and CDR2 YYEEEE. With 0 bases removed from V and 0 bases from J, the gap between germline ends came to 17 bases. The length of the CDR3 is 18 residues. CDR3 residues: CASSLGETRRSSTDTQYF. The CDR3, as DNA: TGTGCCAGCAGCTTGGGGGAAACTAGAAGAAGTAGCACAGATACGCAGTATTTT.

This clonotype appeared many times. The chain joins TRBV28 to TRBJ2-7, with D possibly TRBD2 on 6 matching bases. V lost 8 bases and J lost 2, with 13 bases in between. The CDR3 covers 13 residues. Per the germline V gene, CDR1 is MDHEN and CDR2 is SYDVKM. The CDR3 is CASGGQKPYEQYF. The CDR3 nucleotides read TGTGCCAGCGGAGGGCAGAAACCCTACGAGCAGTACTTC.

This clonotype was observed many times. The junction and the germline gene differ at one end; a read error may be behind it. This rearrangement joins TRBV28 to TRBJ2-3; D may be TRBD1 or TRBD2 (5 bases each). Germline V gene sequence: CDR1 MDHEN, CDR2 SYDVKM. This CDR3 region has 15 residues. Here the CDR3 reads CASSPTGPSTDTQYF. The CDR3 DNA reads TGCGCCAGCAGCCCTACGGGACCGAGCACAGATACGCAGTATTTT.